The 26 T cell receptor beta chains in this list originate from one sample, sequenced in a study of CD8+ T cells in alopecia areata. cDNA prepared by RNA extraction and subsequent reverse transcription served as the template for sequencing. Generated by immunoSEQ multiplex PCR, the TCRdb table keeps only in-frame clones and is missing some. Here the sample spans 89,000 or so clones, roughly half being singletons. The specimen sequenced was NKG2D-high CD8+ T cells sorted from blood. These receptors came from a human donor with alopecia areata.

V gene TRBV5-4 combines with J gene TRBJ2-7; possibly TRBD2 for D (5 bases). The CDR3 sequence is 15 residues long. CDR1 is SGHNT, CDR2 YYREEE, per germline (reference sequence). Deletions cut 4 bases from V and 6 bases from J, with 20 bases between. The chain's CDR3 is CASSARTGVGGEQYF. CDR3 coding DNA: TGTGCCAGCAGCGCGAGGACTGGGGTTGGTGGCGAGCAGTACTTC.

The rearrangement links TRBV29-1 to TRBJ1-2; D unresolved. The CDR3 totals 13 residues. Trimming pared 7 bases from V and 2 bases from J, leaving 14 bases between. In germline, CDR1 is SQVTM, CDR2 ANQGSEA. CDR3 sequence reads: CSARRVTNYGYTF. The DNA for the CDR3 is TGCAGCGCGCGGAGGGTGACAAACTATGGCTACACCTTC.

DNA of the CDR3: TGTGCCAGCAGTGCGACAGGGGGGATTAACTATGGCTACACCTTC. Its protein product is CASSATGGINYGYTF. The genes are TRBV27 and TRBJ1-2, with TRBD1 identical over 9 bases. Trimming cost V 5 bases and J 1 base; bases outside gene matches: 5. The CDR3 covers 15 residues. CDR1 is MNHEY, CDR2 SMNVEV, per germline (reference sequence).

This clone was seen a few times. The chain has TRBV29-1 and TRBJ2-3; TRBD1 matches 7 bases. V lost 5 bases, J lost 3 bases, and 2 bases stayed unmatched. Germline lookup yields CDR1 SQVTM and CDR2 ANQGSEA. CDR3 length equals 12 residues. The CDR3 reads CSVPRGTDTQYF. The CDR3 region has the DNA TGCAGCGTTCCCAGGGGGACAGATACGCAGTATTTT.

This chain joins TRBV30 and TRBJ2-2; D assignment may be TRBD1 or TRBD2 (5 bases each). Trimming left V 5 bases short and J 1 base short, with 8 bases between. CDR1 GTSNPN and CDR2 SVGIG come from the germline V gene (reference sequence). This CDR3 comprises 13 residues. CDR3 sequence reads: CAWGDGNTGELFF. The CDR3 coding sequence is TGTGCCTGGGGGGACGGGAACACCGGGGAGCTGTTTTTT. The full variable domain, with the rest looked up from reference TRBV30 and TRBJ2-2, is SQTIHQWPATLVQPVGSPLSLECTVEGTSNPNLYWYRQAAGRGLQLLFYSVGIGQISSEVPQNLSASRPQDRQFILSSKKLLLSDSGFYLCAWGDGNTGELFFGEGSRLTVL.

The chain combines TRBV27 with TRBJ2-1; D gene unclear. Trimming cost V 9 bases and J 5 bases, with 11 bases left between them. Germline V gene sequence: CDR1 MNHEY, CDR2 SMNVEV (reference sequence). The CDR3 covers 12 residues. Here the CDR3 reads CASSHGDNEQFF. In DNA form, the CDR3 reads TGTGCCAGTTCCCACGGAGACAATGAGCAGTTCTTC.

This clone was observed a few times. CDR3 DNA sequence: TGTGCCAGCAGCCAACTCGGCGATACGCAGTATTTT. Translating it yields CASSQLGDTQYF. The V and J genes are TRBV7-9 and TRBJ2-3; the D is unclear. Germline V lookup: CDR1 SEHNR, CDR2 FQNEAQ (reference sequence). This CDR3 region has 12 residues. V lost 5 bases and J lost 6, with 9 bases in between. The variable domain in full, with the rest retrieved from reference TRBV7-9 and TRBJ2-3, is DTGVSQNPRHKITKRGQNVTFRCDPISEHNRLYWYRQTLGQGPEFLTYFQNEAQLEKSRLLSDRFSAERPKGSFSTLEIQRTEQGDSAMYLCASSQLGDTQYFGPGTRLTVL.

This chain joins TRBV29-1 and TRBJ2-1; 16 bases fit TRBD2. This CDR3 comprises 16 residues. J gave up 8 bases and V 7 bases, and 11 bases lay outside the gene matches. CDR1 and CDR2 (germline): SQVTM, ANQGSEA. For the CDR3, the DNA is TGCAGCGCCTCGGGACTAGCGGGAGGGCGACTGGATGAGCAGTTCTTC. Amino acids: CSASGLAGGRLDEQFF.

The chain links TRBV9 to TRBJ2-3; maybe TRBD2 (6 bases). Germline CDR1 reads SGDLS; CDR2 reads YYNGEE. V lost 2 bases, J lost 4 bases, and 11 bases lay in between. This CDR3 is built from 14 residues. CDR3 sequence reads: CASSVRGTSDTQYF. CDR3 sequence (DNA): TGTGCCAGCAGCGTCCGCGGGACGTCAGATACGCAGTATTTT.

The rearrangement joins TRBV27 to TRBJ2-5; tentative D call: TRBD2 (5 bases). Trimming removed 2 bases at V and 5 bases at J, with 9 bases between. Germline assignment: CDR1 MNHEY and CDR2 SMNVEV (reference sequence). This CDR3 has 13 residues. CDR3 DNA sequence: TGTGCCAGCAGTTTAGGACTTAGGGAGACCCAGTACTTC. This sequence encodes CASSLGLRETQYF.

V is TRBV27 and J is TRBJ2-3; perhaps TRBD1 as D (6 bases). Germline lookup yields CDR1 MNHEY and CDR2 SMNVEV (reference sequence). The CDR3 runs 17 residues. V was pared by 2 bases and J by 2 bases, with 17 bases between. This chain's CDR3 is CASSLHYGQSSTDTQYF. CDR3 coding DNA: TGTGCCAGCAGTTTACACTATGGACAGTCCTCCACAGATACGCAGTATTTT.

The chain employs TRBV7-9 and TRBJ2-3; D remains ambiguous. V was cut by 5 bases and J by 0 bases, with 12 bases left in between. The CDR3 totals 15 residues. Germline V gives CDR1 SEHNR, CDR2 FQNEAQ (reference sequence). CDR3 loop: CASSPAVISTDTQYF. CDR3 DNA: TGTGCCAGCAGCCCGGCTGTTATTAGCACAGATACGCAGTATTTT.

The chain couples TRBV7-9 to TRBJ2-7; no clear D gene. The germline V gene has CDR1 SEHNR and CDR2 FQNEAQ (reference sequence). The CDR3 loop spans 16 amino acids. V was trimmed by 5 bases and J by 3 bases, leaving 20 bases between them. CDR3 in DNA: TGTGCCAGCAGCGGAAATCCCGGCGGAAGAGACTACGAGCAGTACTTC. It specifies CASSGNPGGRDYEQYF.

For the CDR3, the DNA is TGTGCCAGCAGTTTAGGCGCCGAGCAGTTCTTC. This encodes CASSLGAEQFF. The gene calls are TRBV27 and TRBJ2-1; the D is unclear. The CDR3 is made up of 11 amino acids. Trimming removed 2 bases from V and 10 bases from J, with 6 bases in between. Germline lookup yields CDR1 MNHEY and CDR2 SMNVEV (reference sequence).

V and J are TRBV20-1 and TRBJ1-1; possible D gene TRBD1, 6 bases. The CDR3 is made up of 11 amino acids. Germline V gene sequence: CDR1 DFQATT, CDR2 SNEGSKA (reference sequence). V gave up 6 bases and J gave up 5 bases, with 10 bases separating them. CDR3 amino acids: CSAPRGTEAFF. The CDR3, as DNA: TGCAGTGCGCCCAGGGGTACTGAAGCTTTCTTT.

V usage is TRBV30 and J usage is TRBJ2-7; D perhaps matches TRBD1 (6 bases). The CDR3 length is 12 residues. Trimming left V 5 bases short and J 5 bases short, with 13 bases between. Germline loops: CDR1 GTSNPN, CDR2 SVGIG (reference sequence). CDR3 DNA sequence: TGTGCCTGGGAGGGACACAAGGACGAGCAGTACTTC. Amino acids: CAWEGHKDEQYF. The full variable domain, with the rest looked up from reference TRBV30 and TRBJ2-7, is SQTIHQWPATLVQPVGSPLSLECTVEGTSNPNLYWYRQAAGRGLQLLFYSVGIGQISSEVPQNLSASRPQDRQFILSSKKLLLSDSGFYLCAWEGHKDEQYFGPGTRLTVT.

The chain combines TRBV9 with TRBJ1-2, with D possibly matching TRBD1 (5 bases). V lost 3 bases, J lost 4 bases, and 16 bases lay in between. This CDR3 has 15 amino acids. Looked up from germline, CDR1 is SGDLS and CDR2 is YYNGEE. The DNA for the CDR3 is TGTGCCAGCAGCGGCGGGGCCTCACATGTCTATGGCTACACCTTC. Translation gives CASSGGASHVYGYTF.

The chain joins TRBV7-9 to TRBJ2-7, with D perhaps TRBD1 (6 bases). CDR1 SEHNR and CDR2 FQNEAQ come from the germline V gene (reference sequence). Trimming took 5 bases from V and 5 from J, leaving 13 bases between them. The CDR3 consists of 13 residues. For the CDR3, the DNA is TGTGCCAGCAGCCCAACAGGGATCCACGAGCAGTACTTC. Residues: CASSPTGIHEQYF.

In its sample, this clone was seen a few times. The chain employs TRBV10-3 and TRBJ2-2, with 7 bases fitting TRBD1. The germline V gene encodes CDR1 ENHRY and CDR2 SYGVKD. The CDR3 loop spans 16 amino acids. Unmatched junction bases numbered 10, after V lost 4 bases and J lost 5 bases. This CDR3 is CAISGGDRRGTGELFF. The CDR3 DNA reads TGTGCCATCAGTGGTGGGGACAGAAGGGGAACCGGGGAGCTGTTTTTT.

CDR3 region: CASSENSGFTDTQYF. CDR3 nucleotides: TGTGCCAGCAGCGAAAATTCAGGATTCACAGATACGCAGTATTTT. The chain couples TRBV7-9 to TRBJ2-3; no clear D gene. Germline lookup yields CDR1 SEHNR and CDR2 FQNEAQ (reference sequence). Deletions cut 5 bases from V and 2 bases from J, with 14 bases between. This CDR3 has 15 amino acids.

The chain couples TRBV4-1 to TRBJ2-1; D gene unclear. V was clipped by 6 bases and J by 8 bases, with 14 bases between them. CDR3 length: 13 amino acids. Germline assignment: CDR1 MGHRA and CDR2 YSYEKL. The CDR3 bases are TGCGCCAGCAGACAAACCGAGGCCGATGAGCAGTTCTTC. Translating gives CASRQTEADEQFF.

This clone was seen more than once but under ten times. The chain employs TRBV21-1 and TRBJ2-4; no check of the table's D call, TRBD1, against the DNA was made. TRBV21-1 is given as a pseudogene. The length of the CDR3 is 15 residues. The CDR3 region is CASSKGQGDKNIQYF. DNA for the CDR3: TGTGCCAGCAGCAAAGGACAGGGAGACAAAAACATTCAGTACTTC.

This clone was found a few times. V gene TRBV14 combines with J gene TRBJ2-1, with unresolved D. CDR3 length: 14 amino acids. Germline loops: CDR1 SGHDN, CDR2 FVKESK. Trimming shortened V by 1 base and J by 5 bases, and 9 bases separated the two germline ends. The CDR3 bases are TGTGCCAGCAGCCAAGTCTGGCAGAACAATGAGCAGTTCTTC. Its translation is CASSQVWQNNEQFF.

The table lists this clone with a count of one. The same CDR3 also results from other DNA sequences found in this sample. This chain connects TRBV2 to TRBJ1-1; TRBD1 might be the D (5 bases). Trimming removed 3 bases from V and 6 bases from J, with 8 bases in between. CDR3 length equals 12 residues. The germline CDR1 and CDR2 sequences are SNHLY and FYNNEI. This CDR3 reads CASSEGGAEAFF. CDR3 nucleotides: TGTGCCAGCAGTGAGGGGGGTGCTGAAGCTTTCTTT.

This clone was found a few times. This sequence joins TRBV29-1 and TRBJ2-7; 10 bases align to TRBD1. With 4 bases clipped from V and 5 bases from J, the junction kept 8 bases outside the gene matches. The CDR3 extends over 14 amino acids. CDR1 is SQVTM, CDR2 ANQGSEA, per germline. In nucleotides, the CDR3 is TGCAGCGTTGTCGGGACAGGGGTCGAGGACGAGCAGTACTTC. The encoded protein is CSVVGTGVEDEQYF.

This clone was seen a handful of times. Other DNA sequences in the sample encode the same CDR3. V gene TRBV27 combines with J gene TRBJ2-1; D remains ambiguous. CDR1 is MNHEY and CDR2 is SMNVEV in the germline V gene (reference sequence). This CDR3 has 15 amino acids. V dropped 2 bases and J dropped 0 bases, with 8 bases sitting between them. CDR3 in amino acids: CASSLARSSYNEQFF. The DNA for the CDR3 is TGTGCCAGCAGTTTAGCCCGGAGCTCCTACAATGAGCAGTTCTTC.